Listed below are T cell receptor beta chains from one sample, sequenced in a study of T-cell memory formation after mild COVID-19. TCRdb itself ran the 5' RACE reads through MiXCR, one entry per CDR3 protein. There are approximately 150,000 distinct CDR3 sequences in the sample; over 10% occur only once, and about 3.6% lies in the top ten. Sequenced sample: PBMCs or a T cell subset sorted from them (not recorded which). These receptors all come from a young man who had mild COVID-19 (a few samples of this study predate the infection). Cell type and time point are not known. CDR3s include the opening cysteine and the closing phenylalanine or tryptophan. The order of the fields is D gene, J gene, V gene, clone size, CDR3 protein, CDR3 DNA. D genes are given only for firm matches. Clone size is shown for a subset of rows, as once, few, many or a class of expanded clone.

>TRBD1|TRBJ1-1|TRBV30|.
CAWSKGAIREAFF
TGTGCCTGGAGTAAGGGGGCAATTAGGGAAGCTTTCTTT
>.|TRBJ2-6|TRBV7-8|few
CASRDHKTSGANVLTF
TGTGCCAGCAGGGATCACAAGACATCTGGGGCCAACGTCCTGACTTTC
>.|TRBJ2-5|TRBV4-1|.
CASSQEATFGTQYF
TGCGCCAGCAGCCAAGAGGCGACTTTCGGGACCCAGTACTTC
>.|TRBJ1-5|TRBV5-6|few
CASSRADRSNQPQHF
TGTGCCAGCAGCCGCGCGGACCGAAGCAATCAGCCCCAGCATTTT
>TRBD1|TRBJ1-5|TRBV24-1|.
CATSDSRDRDDNQPQHF
TGTGCCACCAGTGATTCAAGGGACAGGGACGACAATCAGCCCCAGCATTTT
>TRBD2|TRBJ2-5|TRBV6-2/TRBV6-3|.
CASRTSGAETQYF
TGTGCCAGCAGGACTAGCGGCGCAGAGACCCAGTACTTC
>.|TRBJ2-7|TRBV4-3|few
CASSQDSGTAVEQYF
TGCGCCAGCAGCCAAGATTCCGGCACAGCCGTCGAGCAGTACTTC
>.|TRBJ2-7|TRBV7-6|many
CASSPRGGFEQYF
TGTGCCAGCAGCCCTCGCGGCGGGTTCGAGCAGTACTTC
>.|TRBJ2-3|TRBV20-1|few
CSARERRGRTDTQYF
TGCAGTGCTAGAGAACGGCGGGGCCGCACAGATACGCAGTATTTT
>.|TRBJ2-5|TRBV5-1|many
CASSLSAEQETQYF
TGCGCCAGCAGCTTGTCAGCGGAGCAAGAGACCCAGTACTTC
>.|TRBJ2-2|TRBV5-1|many
CASSLESGRGWNTGELFF
TGCGCCAGCAGCTTGGAATCTGGTAGGGGCTGGAACACCGGGGAGCTGTTTTTT
>TRBD2|TRBJ2-1|TRBV12-3/TRBV12-4|.
CASRAGTRSPFF
TGTGCCAGCAGGGCCGGGACTAGGAGTCCGTTCTTC
>TRBD2|TRBJ2-5|TRBV14|few
CASSQASWASGQETQYF
TGTGCCAGCAGCCAAGCGTCATGGGCTAGCGGACAAGAGACCCAGTACTTC
>.|TRBJ1-1|TRBV15|many
CATSRRGTPDVFF
TGTGCCACCAGCAGACGAGGAACGCCTGACGTTTTCTTT
>.|TRBJ1-1|TRBV4-1|few
CASSHPTGENTEAFF
TGCGCCAGCAGCCATCCGACGGGAGAAAACACTGAAGCTTTCTTT
>.|TRBJ1-4|TRBV2|.
CASSDLPILLGKLFF
TGTGCCAGCAGTGACCTCCCCATTCTTCTCGGAAAACTGTTTTTT
>.|TRBJ2-7|TRBV11-2|once
CASSLDLVLGKGFGQYF
TGTGCCAGCAGCTTAGATCTGGTTTTGGGAAAGGGCTTCGGGCAGTACTTC
>.|TRBJ1-2|TRBV15|.
CATSREEAYGYTF
TGTGCCACCAGCAGAGAAGAAGCCTATGGCTACACCTTC
>TRBD2|TRBJ2-5|TRBV12-3/TRBV12-4|few
CASSSRLAGQETQYF
TGTGCCAGCAGTTCAAGACTAGCGGGACAAGAGACCCAGTACTTC
>TRBD1|TRBJ2-2|TRBV19|few
CASSRQGRLRTGELFF
TGTGCCAGTAGTAGACAGGGAAGATTAAGGACCGGGGAGCTGTTTTTT
>.|TRBJ2-1|TRBV20-1|many
CSARGWGNEQFF
TGCAGTGCTAGAGGGTGGGGCAATGAGCAGTTCTTC
>.|TRBJ1-2|TRBV18|.
CASSPNSAAGGYTF
TGTGCCAGCTCACCAAATTCGGCAGCAGGTGGCTACACCTTC
>.|TRBJ2-3|TRBV5-4|few
CAVGNTQYF
TGTGCCGTAGGAAATACGCAGTATTTT
>.|TRBJ2-5|TRBV12-3/TRBV12-4|many
CASSFSSGAQETQYF
TGTGCCAGCAGTTTTTCCAGTGGGGCCCAAGAGACCCAGTACTTC
>.|TRBJ2-4|TRBV6-5|.
CASKGLAKNIQYF
TGTGCCAGCAAGGGGTTAGCCAAAAACATTCAGTACTTC
>TRBD1|TRBJ1-5|TRBV2|once
CATRVPGQGSNQPQHF
TGTGCCACCCGCGTGCCGGGACAGGGCAGCAATCAGCCCCAGCATTTT